This T cell receptor (beta chain) was recovered during a study of blood T cell repertoires in COVID-19. About the research overall: The study drew acute and convalescent COVID-19 samples from the United States, Italy and Spain.

Original processing methods: How many nucleated cells were present was estimated from reference gene primer amplification. The data were produced by immunoSEQ multiplex PCR, yet TCRdb's version contains in-frame clones alone and is incomplete. V, J and clone size are those of that table, while D and trimming were read from the DNA. The sample has about 77,000 clones; roughly three quarters are singletons. This CDR3 is built from 16 residues. The sequence derives from a man in his 70s with active or convalescent COVID-19. Sequencing was carried out using peripheral blood. The V call is TRBV21-1, the J call TRBJ2-7; the D segment call TRBD2 is taken from the table without a DNA check. TRBV21-1 has pseudogene status. CDR3 nucleotide sequence: TGTGCCAGCAATCAACATCGGCTAGCGGGGGCCTACGAGCAGTACTTC. This sequence encodes CASNQHRLAGAYEQYF.